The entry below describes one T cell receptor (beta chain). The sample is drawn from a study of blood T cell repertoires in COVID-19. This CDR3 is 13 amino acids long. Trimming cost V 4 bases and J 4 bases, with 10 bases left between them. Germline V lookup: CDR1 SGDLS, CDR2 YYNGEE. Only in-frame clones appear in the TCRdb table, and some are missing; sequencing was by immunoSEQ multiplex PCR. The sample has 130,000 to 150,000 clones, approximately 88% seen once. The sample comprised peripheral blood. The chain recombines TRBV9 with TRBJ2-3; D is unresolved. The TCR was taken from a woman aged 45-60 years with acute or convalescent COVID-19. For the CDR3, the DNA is TGTGCCAGCAGCCTCCCATCGGCAGATACGCAGTATTTT. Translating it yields CASSLPSADTQYF. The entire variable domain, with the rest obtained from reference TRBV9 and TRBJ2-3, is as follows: DSGVTQTPKHLITATGQRVTLRCSPRSGDLSVYWYQQSLDQGLQFLIQYYNGEERAKGNILERFSAQQFPDLHSELNLSSLELGDSALYFCASSLPSADTQYFGPGTRLTVL.